The 11 T cell receptor beta chains below come from one sample, sequenced in a study of early T cells in non-severe SARS-CoV-2 infection. TCRdb used MiXCR to reprocess the 5' RACE reads, holding one entry per CDR3 protein. In the table there are 86,000 or so distinct CDR3 sequences, around 5.6% of which are singletons. Sequenced sample: whole blood. The receptors were gathered from an adult who was a healthcare worker with PCR-confirmed SARS-CoV-2 infection or an uninfected control (not recorded which).

J is TRBJ2-7 and V is TRBV10-1; D might be TRBD2 (5 bases). Trimming cost V 0 bases and J 5 bases, with 14 bases left between them. CDR1 and CDR2 (germline): WNHNN, SYGVQD (reference sequence). CDR3 length: 15 residues. The CDR3 sequence: CASSESMGERNEQYF. CDR3 bases: TGCGCCAGCAGTGAGTCTATGGGAGAAAGGAACGAGCAGTACTTC.

This clonotype was seen repeatedly, ten times or more. V is TRBV11-2 and J is TRBJ2-1; D might be TRBD2 (7 bases). In germline, CDR1 is SGHAT, CDR2 FQNNGV. This CDR3 comprises 14 residues. V gave up 1 base and J gave up 8 bases, with 12 bases separating them. CDR3 sequence: CASSLARGAYEQFF. DNA of the CDR3: TGTGCCAGCAGCTTAGCTCGGGGGGCCTATGAGCAGTTCTTC.

This clonotype was counted ten times or more. The chain has TRBV28 and TRBJ1-2; no clear D gene. Trimming shortened V by 5 bases and J by 4 bases, and 5 bases separated the two germline ends. Germline CDR1 MDHEN, CDR2 SYDVKM. The CDR3 totals 11 residues. The CDR3 loop is CASSRAYGYTF. The CDR3, as DNA: TGTGCCAGCAGTAGAGCCTATGGCTACACCTTC.

The V gene is TRBV12-2, the J gene TRBJ2-7. TRBV12-2 is a listed pseudogene. The CDR3 has 11 residues. The CDR3 sequence is CASRFPREQYF. The CDR3 region has the DNA TGTGCAAGTCGCTTCCCACGGGAGCAGTACTTC.

This clonotype was recorded at least ten times. The chain combines TRBV7-2 with TRBJ2-1, with no clear D. The CDR3 is 15 amino acids. The germline V and J ends were trimmed by 3 bases and 2 bases, with 11 bases remaining between them. Germline CDR1 and CDR2: SGHTA and FQGNSA. The DNA for the CDR3 is TGTGCCAGCAGCTTGAAATTCCAGACCTACAATGAGCAGTTCTTC. Protein: CASSLKFQTYNEQFF.

This clonotype was detected only a few times. J is TRBJ1-3 and V is TRBV6-1; weak D call: TRBD1 (5 bases). The germline V gene has CDR1 MNHNS and CDR2 SASEGT. CDR3 length equals 15 residues. Deletions cut 4 bases from V and 1 base from J, with 11 bases between. This CDR3 reads CASSASTVSGNTIYF. The CDR3 DNA follows: TGTGCCAGCAGTGCATCGACAGTATCTGGAAACACCATATATTTT.

This clonotype has a handful of counts. The V and J genes are TRBV5-4 and TRBJ1-2; D not resolved. The V end lost 4 bases, the J end lost 4 bases, and 11 bases lay between the germline ends. The CDR3 covers 13 residues. Germline loops: CDR1 SGHNT, CDR2 YYREEE (reference sequence). This CDR3 reads CASSQWAIYGYTF. CDR3 bases: TGTGCCAGCAGCCAATGGGCGATCTATGGCTACACCTTC.

This clonotype was found many times. The rearrangement uses TRBV3-1 and TRBJ1-5; 8 nucleotides match TRBD1. Germline-derived CDR1 and CDR2 are LGHDT and YNNKEL (reference sequence). This CDR3 is built from 15 residues. J gave up 6 bases and V 0 bases, and 4 bases lay outside the gene matches. CDR3 sequence reads: CASSQDPGGGQPQHF. The CDR3 nucleotides read TGTGCCAGCAGCCAAGACCCAGGGGGCGGTCAGCCCCAGCATTTT.

This clonotype was picked up a small number of times. V usage is TRBV7-2 and J usage is TRBJ2-3, with 11 bases aligning to TRBD1. Trimming cost V 2 bases and J 5 bases; bases outside gene matches: 3. Germline lookup yields CDR1 SGHTA and CDR2 FQGNSA. CDR3 size: 15 residues. The CDR3 DNA is TGTGCCAGCAGCTTACGGGGACAGGGGGGAGATACGCAGTATTTT. Translating it yields CASSLRGQGGDTQYF.

This clonotype was counted ten times or more. The rearrangement joins TRBV10-1 to TRBJ2-3, with D possibly matching TRBD1 (6 bases). Germline CDR1 reads WNHNN; CDR2 reads SYGVQD (reference sequence). The CDR3 length is 12 residues. The ends were cut back, 4 bases at V and 6 bases at J, with 8 bases in the middle. CDR3: CASSGQADTQYF. In DNA form, the CDR3 reads TGCGCCAGCAGTGGACAGGCGGATACGCAGTATTTT.

This clonotype was picked up a small number of times. The chain employs TRBV7-2 and TRBJ2-7; TRBD2 agrees at 14 bases. The CDR3 consists of 16 residues. Trimming took 3 bases from V and 0 from J; bases not matched to a gene: 1. Germline V CDR1 and CDR2: SGHTA, FQGNSA. CDR3 protein: CASSLGLAGVSYEQYF. CDR3 bases: TGTGCCAGCAGCTTGGGACTAGCGGGAGTCTCCTACGAGCAGTACTTC.